This T cell receptor beta chain was retrieved from a study of T-cell memory formation after mild COVID-19. The overall study: Clustering of TCRs was largely donor specific.

One entry per CDR3 protein, called by TCRdb with MiXCR from the 5' RACE reads. The profile shows around 320,000 distinct CDR3 sequences, roughly a fifth of them singletons. CDR1 and CDR2 (germline): LNHNV, YYDKDF (reference sequence). The germline V and J ends were trimmed by 5 bases and 0 bases, with 7 bases remaining between them. The CDR3 extends over 13 amino acids. The table lists this clonotype with a few counts. Sequencing was carried out using PBMCs or a T cell subset sorted from them (not recorded which). The chain links TRBV15 to TRBJ1-2; D remains unclear. This clonotype was obtained from a man between 18 and 35 years old who had mild COVID-19 (a few samples of this study predate the infection). Cell type and time point are not known. The CDR3 sequence: CATSGTANYGYTF. CDR3 bases: TGTGCCACCAGCGGTACAGCTAACTATGGCTACACCTTC.